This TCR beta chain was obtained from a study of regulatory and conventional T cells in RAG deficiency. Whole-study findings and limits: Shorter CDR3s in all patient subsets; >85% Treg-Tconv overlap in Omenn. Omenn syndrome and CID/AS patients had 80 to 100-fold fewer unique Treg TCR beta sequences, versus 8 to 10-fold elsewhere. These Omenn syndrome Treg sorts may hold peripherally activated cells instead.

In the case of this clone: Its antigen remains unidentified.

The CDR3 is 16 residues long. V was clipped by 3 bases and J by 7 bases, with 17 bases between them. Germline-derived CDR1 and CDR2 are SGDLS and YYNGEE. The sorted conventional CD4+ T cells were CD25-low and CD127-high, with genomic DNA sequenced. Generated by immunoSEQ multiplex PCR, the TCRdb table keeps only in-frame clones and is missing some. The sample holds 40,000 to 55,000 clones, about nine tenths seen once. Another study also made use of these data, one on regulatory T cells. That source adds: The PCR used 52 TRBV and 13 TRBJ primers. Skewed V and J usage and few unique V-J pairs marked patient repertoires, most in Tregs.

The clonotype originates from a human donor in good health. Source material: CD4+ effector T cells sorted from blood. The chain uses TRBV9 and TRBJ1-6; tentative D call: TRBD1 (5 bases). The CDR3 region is CASSDIRTGPNSPLHF. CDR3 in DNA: TGTGCCAGCAGCGATATTCGGACGGGGCCCAATTCACCCCTCCACTTT.